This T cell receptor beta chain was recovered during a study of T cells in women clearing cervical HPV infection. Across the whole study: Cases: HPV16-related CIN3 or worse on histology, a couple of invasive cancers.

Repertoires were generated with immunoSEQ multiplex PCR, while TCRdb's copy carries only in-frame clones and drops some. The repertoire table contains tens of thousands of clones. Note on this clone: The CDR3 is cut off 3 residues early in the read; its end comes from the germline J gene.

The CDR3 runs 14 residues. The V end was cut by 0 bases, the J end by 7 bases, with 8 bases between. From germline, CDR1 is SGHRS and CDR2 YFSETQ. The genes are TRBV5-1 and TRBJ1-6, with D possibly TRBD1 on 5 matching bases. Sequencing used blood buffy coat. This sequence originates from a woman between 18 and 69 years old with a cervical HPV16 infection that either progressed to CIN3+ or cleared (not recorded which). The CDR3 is CASSLEGLNSPLHF. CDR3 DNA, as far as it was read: TGCGCCAGCAGCTTGGAGGGGTTGAATTCACCC.